A selection of T cell receptor beta chains follows, all from one sample in a study of cytomegalovirus exposure and HLA in healthy donors. Using immunoSEQ multiplex PCR, the repertoire was profiled, and TCRdb retains in-frame clones only, with some absent. The sample contains over 35,000 clones, 70% to 80% of which appear only once. The sample comprised PBMCs. The source is a man younger than 45 in good health and CMV-seronegative. Each CDR3 is given with its conserved first and last residue. D genes are given only for firm matches. The size of a clone is reported for some rows only, either as once, few or many, or as a class for expanded clones.

CDR3 protein | clone size | J gene | D gene | V gene
CASSLYARYTPSSGTEAFF | once | TRBJ1-1 | - | TRBV27
CAWSADRPYGYTF | - | TRBJ1-2 | - | TRBV30
CASRQFYNEQFF | - | TRBJ2-1 | - | TRBV2
CASTFALEETQYF | - | TRBJ2-5 | - | TRBV6-6
CASSFEGGVTEAFF | - | TRBJ1-1 | - | TRBV7-8
CASSRTGSTEAFF | once | TRBJ1-1 | - | TRBV4-2
CASSAGGLDNQPQHF | - | TRBJ1-5 | - | TRBV19
CASSLGGYSGANVLTF | - | TRBJ2-6 | TRBD1 | TRBV14
CASSMMTGTNYGYTF | - | TRBJ1-2 | TRBD1 | TRBV19
CASSLIGVGYTF | - | TRBJ1-2 | - | TRBV5-4
CASSSQGTYEQYF | few | TRBJ2-7 | - | TRBV7-2
CASNRDQGNEKLFF | - | TRBJ1-4 | - | TRBV7-9
CASTQGPSGIQETQYF | once | TRBJ2-5 | TRBD2 | TRBV7-8
CASNPGLAAQETQYF | - | TRBJ2-5 | TRBD2 | TRBV6-5
CASSEETGASYEQYF | - | - | TRBD1 | TRBV19
CASSPPGQRISGANVLTF | - | TRBJ2-6 | TRBD1 | TRBV5-6
CASSLESWQAEAFF | - | TRBJ1-1 | - | TRBV7-2
CASQKGGGRAYEQYF | - | TRBJ2-7 | - | TRBV2
CSVELRDRGLFEAFF | once | TRBJ1-1 | TRBD1 | TRBV29-1
CASSFQGTDTQYF | few | TRBJ2-3 | - | TRBV7-9
CASTFSGTGYGYTF | once | TRBJ1-2 | TRBD1 | TRBV7-2
CSSSGASGIGEQYF | - | TRBJ2-7 | TRBD2 | TRBV7-9
CSVEGDRGSSGYGYTF | - | TRBJ1-2 | TRBD1 | TRBV29-1
CASSGQFNQPQHF | - | TRBJ1-5 | - | TRBV4-3
CASSLRQGAPYEQYF | - | TRBJ2-7 | TRBD1 | TRBV5-1
CASSWGQGAPKETQYF | once | TRBJ2-5 | TRBD1 | TRBV27
CASSYLDSQTYEQYF | - | TRBJ2-7 | - | TRBV6-5
CASSPGVLTEAFF | - | TRBJ1-1 | - | TRBV28
CASSFGSPNYGYTF | - | TRBJ1-2 | - | TRBV7-9
CAWRHRGSLTDTQYF | - | TRBJ2-3 | TRBD1 | TRBV30
CASSSLGIRATLALHF | few | TRBJ1-6 | - | TRBV28
CASSLVSSGAQETQYF | - | TRBJ2-5 | TRBD2 | TRBV7-8
CASSVATSAHQETQYF | few | TRBJ2-5 | TRBD2 | TRBV9
CASSLLSASSTDTQYF | once | TRBJ2-3 | - | TRBV5-1
CASSQDRVVTGYTF | few | TRBJ1-2 | - | TRBV4-2
CASTGLAGYEQYF | - | TRBJ2-7 | TRBD2 | TRBV6-6
CASSGTVNEQFF | - | TRBJ2-1 | - | TRBV6-6
CASSRTSGGSTDTQYF | - | TRBJ2-3 | TRBD2 | TRBV9
CASSFNSGNTIYF | - | TRBJ1-3 | - | TRBV7-2
CAVGTVQEGSSEQYF | few | TRBJ2-7 | - | TRBV25-1
CASSATQGGETQYF | - | TRBJ2-5 | TRBD1 | TRBV9
CASTQGVGTGELFF | - | TRBJ2-2 | TRBD1 | TRBV5-1
CASSLAGRASYNEQFF | - | TRBJ2-1 | TRBD2 | TRBV11-3
CASSSPIGVTEAFF | - | TRBJ1-1 | - | TRBV11-1
CASSSSKLVYNEQFF | - | TRBJ2-1 | - | TRBV7-2
CASSVGLAGVGQYF | - | TRBJ2-5 | TRBD2 | TRBV9
CASSPRGRGETNEKLFF | once | TRBJ1-4 | - | TRBV18
CASSLGTGGINGYEQYF | - | TRBJ2-7 | TRBD1 | TRBV11-2
CASSRDRGREKLFF | few | TRBJ1-4 | TRBD1 | TRBV11-2
CASRSYYGYTF | - | TRBJ1-2 | - | TRBV6-5
CASSQKGLSYEQYF | - | TRBJ2-7 | - | TRBV4-2
CASRTTSGITDTQYF | - | TRBJ2-3 | TRBD2 | TRBV2
CASSSGQAFSGANVLTF | once | TRBJ2-6 | TRBD1 | TRBV5-1
CASSLTLLTSGRIDEQFF | few | TRBJ2-1 | TRBD2 | TRBV11-2
CASSLDGREVARYNEQFF | - | TRBJ2-1 | TRBD2 | TRBV5-6
CASSESGSVNSPLHF | - | TRBJ1-6 | - | TRBV25-1